The entry below gives a single T cell receptor (beta chain) sequence along with its context. Its antigen is currently unknown. It was genomic DNA that served as the template for profiling TCR beta VDJ and CDR3. TCRdb reprocessed the reads with MiXCR, giving one entry per CDR3 protein. The sample yields some 170,000 distinct CDR3 sequences, under 55% seen once. This entry belongs to a study of CD8+CD57+ T cells in acquired aplastic anemia. Background on the study: Quantities of DNA derived from sorted CD4+ and CD8+ cells averaged around 3 ug.

Only patients with CD8+CD57+ cell expansion on flow cytometry were chosen for sequencing. With no exception, the patients had severe acquired aplastic anemia. Overall study results and limits: Patient and control CD8+ Simpson's diversity was not significantly different. The number of CD8+ CDR3 sequences shared by patients and controls was roughly 31.

CDR3 length: 15 amino acids. Trimming removed 4 bases at V and 6 bases at J, with 18 bases between. Germline V gene lookup returns CDR1 PRHDT and CDR2 FYEKMQ (reference sequence). The chain uses TRBV13 and TRBJ1-2; the D gene is possibly TRBD1 (6 bases). The sequenced sample was sorted CD4+, CD8+, or CD8+CD57+ T cells (not recorded which) from PBMCs. This sequence was found in a human donor with aplastic anemia. The chain's CDR3 is CASSSTAGGGNGYTF. The DNA of the CDR3 is TGTGCCAGCAGCTCCACCGCGGGGGGCGGTAATGGCTACACCTTC.